This TCR beta chain was observed in a study of cytomegalovirus exposure and HLA in healthy donors. The study, taken as a whole, reports: High sensitivity and specificity were reportedly achieved when the classifier diagnosed cytomegalovirus status.

Of note for this clone: No antigen is known for it.

The PCR employed 60 Vbeta primers together with 13 Jbeta primers. The data were produced by immunoSEQ multiplex PCR, yet TCRdb's version contains in-frame clones alone and is incomplete. The table has over 150,000 clones, 85% seen once. The sequence was obtained from a man aged 30 to 39 in good health and CMV-seropositive. Sequenced input: PBMCs.

The CDR3 here is CASSLVQGADTQYF. CDR3 in DNA: TGTGCCAGCAGCTTAGTACAGGGGGCAGATACGCAGTATTTT. The chain recombines TRBV7-8 with TRBJ2-3, with 8 bases fitting TRBD1. The CDR3 extends over 14 amino acids. Germline assignment: CDR1 SGHVS and CDR2 FQNEAQ. V shed 1 base, J shed 4 bases, and the junction held 1 base outside the gene matches.